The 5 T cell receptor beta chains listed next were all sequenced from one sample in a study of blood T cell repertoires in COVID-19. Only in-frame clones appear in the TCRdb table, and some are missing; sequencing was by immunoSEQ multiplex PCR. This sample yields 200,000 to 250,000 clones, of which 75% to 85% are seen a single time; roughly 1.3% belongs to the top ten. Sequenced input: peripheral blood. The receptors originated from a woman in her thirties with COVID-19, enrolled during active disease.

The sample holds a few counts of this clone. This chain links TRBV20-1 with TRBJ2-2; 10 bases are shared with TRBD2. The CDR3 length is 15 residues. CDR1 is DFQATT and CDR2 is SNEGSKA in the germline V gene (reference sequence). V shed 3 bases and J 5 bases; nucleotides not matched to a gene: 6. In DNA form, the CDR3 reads TGCAGTGCTAGTCCAGGGACTAGCGAAACCGGGGAGCTGTTTTTT. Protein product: CSASPGTSETGELFF.

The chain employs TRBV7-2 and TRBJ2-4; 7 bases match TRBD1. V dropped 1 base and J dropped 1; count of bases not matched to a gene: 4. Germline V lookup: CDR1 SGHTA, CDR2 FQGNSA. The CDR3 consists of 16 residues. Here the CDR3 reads CASSLGPDRAKNIQYF. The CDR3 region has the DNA TGTGCCAGCAGCTTAGGGCCGGACAGGGCCAAAAACATTCAGTACTTC.

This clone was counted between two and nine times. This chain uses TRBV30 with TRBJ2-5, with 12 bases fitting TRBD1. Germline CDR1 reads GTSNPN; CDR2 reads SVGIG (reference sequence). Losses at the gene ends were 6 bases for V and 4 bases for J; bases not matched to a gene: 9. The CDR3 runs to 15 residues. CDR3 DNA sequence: TGTGCCTGCCAAGGGACAGGGGGCTTAGGAGAGACCCAGTACTTC. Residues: CACQGTGGLGETQYF. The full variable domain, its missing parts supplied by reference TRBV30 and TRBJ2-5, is SQTIHQWPATLVQPVGSPLSLECTVEGTSNPNLYWYRQAAGRGLQLLFYSVGIGQISSEVPQNLSASRPQDRQFILSSKKLLLSDSGFYLCACQGTGGLGETQYFGPGTRLLVL.

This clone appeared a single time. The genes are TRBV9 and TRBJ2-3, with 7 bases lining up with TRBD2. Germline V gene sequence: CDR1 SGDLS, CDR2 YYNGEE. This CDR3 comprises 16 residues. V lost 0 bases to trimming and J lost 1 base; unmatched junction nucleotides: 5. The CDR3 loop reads CASSVAGGTGTDTQYF. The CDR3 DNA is TGTGCCAGCAGCGTAGCGGGGGGTACGGGCACAGATACGCAGTATTTT.

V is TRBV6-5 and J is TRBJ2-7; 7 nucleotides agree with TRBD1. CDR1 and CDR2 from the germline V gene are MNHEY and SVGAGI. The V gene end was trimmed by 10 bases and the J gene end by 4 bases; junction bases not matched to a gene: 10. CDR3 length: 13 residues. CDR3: CANRQGPSYEQYF. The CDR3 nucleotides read TGTGCCAACCGACAGGGACCCTCTTACGAGCAGTACTTC.